This T cell receptor (beta chain) was identified in a study of early T cells in non-severe SARS-CoV-2 infection. As for the study in general: Investigators sequenced bulk RNA drawn from unsorted whole blood, and chains remained unpaired. General study findings and limits: VDJdb-based annotation leaned toward anti-spike CD8 responses and missed private and CD4 specificities.

This clonotype was picked up a small number of times. Antigen unknown. One entry per CDR3 protein, called by TCRdb with MiXCR from the 5' RACE reads. The sample lists approximately 120,000 distinct CDR3 sequences, around 14% occurring once. Germline trimming cut 1 base from V and 3 bases from J; bases unmatched to any gene: 7. CDR1 and CDR2 from the germline V gene are DFQATT and SNEGSKA (reference sequence). The CDR3 sequence is 16 residues long. The chain uses TRBV20-1 and TRBJ2-3, with 10 bases matching TRBD2. Material for sequencing was whole blood. The receptor comes from an adult who was a healthcare worker with PCR-confirmed SARS-CoV-2 infection or an uninfected control (not recorded which). CDR3 sequence: CSARALAGGLTDTQYF. The CDR3 region has the DNA TGCAGTGCTAGAGCCTTAGCGGGGGGCTTGACAGATACGCAGTATTTT.